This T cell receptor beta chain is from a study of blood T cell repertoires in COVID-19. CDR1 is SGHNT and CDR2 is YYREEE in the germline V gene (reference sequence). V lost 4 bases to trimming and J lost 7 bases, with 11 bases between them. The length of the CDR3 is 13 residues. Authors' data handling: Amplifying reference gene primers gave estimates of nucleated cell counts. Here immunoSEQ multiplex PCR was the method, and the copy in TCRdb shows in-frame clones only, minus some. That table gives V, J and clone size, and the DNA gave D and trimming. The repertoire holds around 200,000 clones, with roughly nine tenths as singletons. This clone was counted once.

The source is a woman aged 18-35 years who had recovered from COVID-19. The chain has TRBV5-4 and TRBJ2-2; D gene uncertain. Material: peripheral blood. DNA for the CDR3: TGTGCCAGCAGCAACGAGGCTAGCGGGGAGCTGTTTTTT. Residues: CASSNEASGELFF.